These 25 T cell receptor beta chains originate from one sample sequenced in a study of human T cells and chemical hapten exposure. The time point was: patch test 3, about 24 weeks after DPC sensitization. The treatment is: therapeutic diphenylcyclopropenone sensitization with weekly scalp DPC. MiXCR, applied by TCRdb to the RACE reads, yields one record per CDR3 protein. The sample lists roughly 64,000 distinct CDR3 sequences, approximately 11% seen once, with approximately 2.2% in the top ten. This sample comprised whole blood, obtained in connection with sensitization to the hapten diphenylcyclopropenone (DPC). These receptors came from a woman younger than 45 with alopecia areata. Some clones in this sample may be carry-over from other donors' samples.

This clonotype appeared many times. The CDR3 region has the DNA TGTGCCAGCAGTCAGCTAAAGACAGGGGGTAGACTAGCTAGCAATCAGCCCCAGCATTTT. Its translation is CASSQLKTGGRLASNQPQHF. The rearrangement uses TRBV28 and TRBJ1-5; 9 positions match TRBD1. V trimming: 5 bases; J trimming: 0 bases; junction bases outside the gene matches: 17. CDR3 length equals 20 residues. Germline CDR1 reads MDHEN; CDR2 reads SYDVKM.

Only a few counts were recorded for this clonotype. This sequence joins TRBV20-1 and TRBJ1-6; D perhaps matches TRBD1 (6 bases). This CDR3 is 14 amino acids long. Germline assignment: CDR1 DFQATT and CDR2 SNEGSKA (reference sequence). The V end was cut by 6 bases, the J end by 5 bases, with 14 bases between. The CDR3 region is CSAVRGADNSPLHF. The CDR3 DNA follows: TGCAGTGCCGTACGGGGGGCTGATAATTCACCCCTCCACTTT.

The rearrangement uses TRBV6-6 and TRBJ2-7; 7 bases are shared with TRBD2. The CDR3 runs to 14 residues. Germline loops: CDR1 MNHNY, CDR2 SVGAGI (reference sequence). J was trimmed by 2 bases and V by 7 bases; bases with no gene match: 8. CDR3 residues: CASKKLANTYEQYF. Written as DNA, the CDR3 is TGTGCCAGCAAGAAACTAGCGAATACCTACGAGCAGTACTTC.

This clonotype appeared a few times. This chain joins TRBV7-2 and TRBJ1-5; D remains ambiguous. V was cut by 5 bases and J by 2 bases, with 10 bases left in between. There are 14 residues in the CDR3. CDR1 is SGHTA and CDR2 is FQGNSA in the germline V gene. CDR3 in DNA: TGTGCCAGCAGCCCTAGAACAGGCAATCAGCCCCAGCATTTT. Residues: CASSPRTGNQPQHF.

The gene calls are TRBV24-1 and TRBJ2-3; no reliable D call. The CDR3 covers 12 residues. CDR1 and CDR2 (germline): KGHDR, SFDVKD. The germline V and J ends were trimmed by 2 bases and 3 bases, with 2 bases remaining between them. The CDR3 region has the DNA TGTGCCACCAGTGATTGGACAGATACGCAGTATTTT. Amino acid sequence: CATSDWTDTQYF.

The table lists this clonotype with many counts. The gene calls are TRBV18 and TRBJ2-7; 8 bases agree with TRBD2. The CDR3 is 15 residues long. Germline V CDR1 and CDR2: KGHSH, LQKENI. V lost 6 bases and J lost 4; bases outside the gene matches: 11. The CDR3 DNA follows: TGTGCCAGCTCCCCATTGGTAGCGGGAACGTACGAGCAGTACTTC. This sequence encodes CASSPLVAGTYEQYF.

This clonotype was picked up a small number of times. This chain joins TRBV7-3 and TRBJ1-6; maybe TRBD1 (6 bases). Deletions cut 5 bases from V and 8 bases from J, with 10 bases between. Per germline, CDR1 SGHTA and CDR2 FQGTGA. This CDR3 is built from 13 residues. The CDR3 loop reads CASSQGFDSPLHF. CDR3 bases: TGTGCCAGCAGCCAGGGGTTCGATTCACCCCTCCACTTT.

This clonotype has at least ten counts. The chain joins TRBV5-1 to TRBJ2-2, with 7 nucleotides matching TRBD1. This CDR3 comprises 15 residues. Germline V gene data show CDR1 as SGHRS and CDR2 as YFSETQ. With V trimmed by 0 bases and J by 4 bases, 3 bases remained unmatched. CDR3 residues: CASSLDRGRTGELFF. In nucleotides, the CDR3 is TGCGCCAGCAGCTTGGACAGGGGACGCACCGGGGAGCTGTTTTTT.

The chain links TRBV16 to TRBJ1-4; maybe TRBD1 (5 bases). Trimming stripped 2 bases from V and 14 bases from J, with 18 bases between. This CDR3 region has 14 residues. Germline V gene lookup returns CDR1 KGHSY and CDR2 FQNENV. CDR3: CASSQNPGQGVLFF. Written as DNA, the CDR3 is TGTGCCAGCAGCCAAAATCCCGGGCAGGGCGTCCTGTTTTTT.

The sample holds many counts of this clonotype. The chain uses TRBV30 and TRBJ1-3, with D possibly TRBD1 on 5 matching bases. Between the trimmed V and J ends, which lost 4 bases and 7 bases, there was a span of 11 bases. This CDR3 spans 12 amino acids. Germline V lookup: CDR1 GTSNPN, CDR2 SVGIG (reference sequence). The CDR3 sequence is CAWTRAENTIYF. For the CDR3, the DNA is TGTGCCTGGACCAGGGCCGAGAACACCATATATTTT.

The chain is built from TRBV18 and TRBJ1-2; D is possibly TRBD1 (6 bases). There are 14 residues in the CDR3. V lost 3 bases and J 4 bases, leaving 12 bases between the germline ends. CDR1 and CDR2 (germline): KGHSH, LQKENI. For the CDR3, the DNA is TGTGCCAGCTCACCGGCGACAGGACCCTATGGCTACACCTTC. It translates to CASSPATGPYGYTF.

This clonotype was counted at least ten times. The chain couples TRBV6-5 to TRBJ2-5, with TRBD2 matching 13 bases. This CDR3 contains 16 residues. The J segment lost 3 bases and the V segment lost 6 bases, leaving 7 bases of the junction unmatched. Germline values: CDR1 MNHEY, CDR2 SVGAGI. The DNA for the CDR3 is TGTGCCAGCAGCGCCGGACTAGCGGGGGTCAAAGAGACCCAGTACTTC. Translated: CASSAGLAGVKETQYF.

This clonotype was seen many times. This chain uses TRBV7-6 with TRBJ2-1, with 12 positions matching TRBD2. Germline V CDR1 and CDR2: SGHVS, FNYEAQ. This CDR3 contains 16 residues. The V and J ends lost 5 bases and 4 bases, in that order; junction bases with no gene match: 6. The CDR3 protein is CASSQLAGGSYNEQFF. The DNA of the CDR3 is TGTGCCAGCAGCCAGCTAGCGGGAGGGTCATACAATGAGCAGTTCTTC.

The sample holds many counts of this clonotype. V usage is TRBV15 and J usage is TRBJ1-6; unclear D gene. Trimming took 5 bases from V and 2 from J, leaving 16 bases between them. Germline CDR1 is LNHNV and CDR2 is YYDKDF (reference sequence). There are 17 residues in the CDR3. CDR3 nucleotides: TGTGCCACCAGCCGGAGCCTCGACGCGGCCTATAATTCACCCCTCCACTTT. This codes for CATSRSLDAAYNSPLHF.

In DNA, the CDR3 is TGTGCCAGCAGCGCGGCACATTACGAGCAGTACTTC. Translated: CASSAAHYEQYF. This sequence joins TRBV7-8 and TRBJ2-7; unclear D gene. CDR1 and CDR2 from the germline V gene are SGHVS and FQNEAQ. CDR3 length: 12 residues. V was clipped by 5 bases and J by 4 bases, with 9 bases between them.

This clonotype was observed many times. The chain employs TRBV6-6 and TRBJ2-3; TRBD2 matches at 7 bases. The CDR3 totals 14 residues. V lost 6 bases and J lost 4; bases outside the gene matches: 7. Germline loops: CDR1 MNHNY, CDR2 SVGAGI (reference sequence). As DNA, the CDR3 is TGTGCCAGCAGAAGAGCGGGGCTATCAGATACGCAGTATTTT. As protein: CASRRAGLSDTQYF.

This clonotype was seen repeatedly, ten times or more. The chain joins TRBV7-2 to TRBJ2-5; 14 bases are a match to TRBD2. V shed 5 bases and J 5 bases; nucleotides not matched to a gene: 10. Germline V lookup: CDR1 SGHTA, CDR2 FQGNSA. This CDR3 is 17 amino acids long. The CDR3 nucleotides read TGTGCCAGCAGCCCTCCCCGACTAGCGGGGGGGCTCGAGACCCAGTACTTC. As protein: CASSPPRLAGGLETQYF.

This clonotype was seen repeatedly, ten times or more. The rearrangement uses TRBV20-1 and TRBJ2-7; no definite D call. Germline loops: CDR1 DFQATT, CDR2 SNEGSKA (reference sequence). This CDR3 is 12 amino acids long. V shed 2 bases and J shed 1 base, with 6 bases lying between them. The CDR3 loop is CSARFGSYEQYF. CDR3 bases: TGCAGTGCTAGATTTGGGTCCTACGAGCAGTACTTC.

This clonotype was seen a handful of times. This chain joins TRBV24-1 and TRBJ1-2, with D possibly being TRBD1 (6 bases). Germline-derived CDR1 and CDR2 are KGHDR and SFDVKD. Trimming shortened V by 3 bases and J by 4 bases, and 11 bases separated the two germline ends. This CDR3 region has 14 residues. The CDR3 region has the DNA TGTGCCACCAGTGATCAGGACAGAAGCTATGGCTACACCTTC. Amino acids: CATSDQDRSYGYTF.

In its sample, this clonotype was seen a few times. In nucleotides, the CDR3 is TGCAGCGCCACGCAGGGAGACGGCTACACCTTC. Protein sequence: CSATQGDGYTF. V and J are TRBV29-1 and TRBJ1-2; tentatively, D is TRBD1 (5 bases). CDR3 length equals 11 residues. Germline CDR1 reads SQVTM; CDR2 reads ANQGSEA. V was trimmed by 7 bases and J by 8 bases, leaving 14 bases between them.

The CDR3 reads CSASTGRGYTF. The CDR3 DNA is TGCAGCGCATCGACAGGCCGTGGCTACACCTTC. This sequence joins TRBV29-1 and TRBJ1-2; maybe TRBD1 (6 bases). Trimming pared 7 bases from V and 7 bases from J, leaving 13 bases between. This CDR3 comprises 11 residues. Germline V gives CDR1 SQVTM, CDR2 ANQGSEA.

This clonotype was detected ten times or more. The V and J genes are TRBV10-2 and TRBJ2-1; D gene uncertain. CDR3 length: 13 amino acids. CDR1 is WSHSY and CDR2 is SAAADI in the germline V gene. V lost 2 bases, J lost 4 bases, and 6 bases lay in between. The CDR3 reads CASSEGAYNEQFF. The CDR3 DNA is TGCGCCAGCAGTGAGGGTGCTTACAATGAGCAGTTCTTC.

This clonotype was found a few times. The CDR3 reads CASSQDLASGSNEQYF. CDR3 DNA sequence: TGCGCCAGCAGCCAAGATCTGGCTAGCGGTAGTAACGAGCAGTACTTC. The chain links TRBV4-3 to TRBJ2-7, with 7 bases that match TRBD2. The germline CDR1 and CDR2 sequences are LGHNA and YSLEER. With 0 bases clipped from V and 5 bases from J, the junction kept 10 bases outside the gene matches. This CDR3 is 16 amino acids long.

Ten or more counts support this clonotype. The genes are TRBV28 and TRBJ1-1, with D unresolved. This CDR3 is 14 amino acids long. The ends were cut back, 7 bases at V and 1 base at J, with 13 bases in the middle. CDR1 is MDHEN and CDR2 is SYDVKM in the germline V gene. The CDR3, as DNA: TGTGCCAGCATCACCCCAGGTGAGAACACTGAAGCTTTCTTT. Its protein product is CASITPGENTEAFF.

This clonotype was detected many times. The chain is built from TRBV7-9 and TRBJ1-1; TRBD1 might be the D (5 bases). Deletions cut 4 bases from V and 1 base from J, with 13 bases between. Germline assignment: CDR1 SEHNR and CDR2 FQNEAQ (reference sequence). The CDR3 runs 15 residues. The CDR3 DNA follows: TGTGCCAGCAGCTCAGATAAGACAGCGAACACTGAAGCTTTCTTT. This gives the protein CASSSDKTANTEAFF.